These T cell receptor beta chains were read from a single sample in a study of blood T cell repertoires in COVID-19. Using immunoSEQ multiplex PCR, the repertoire was profiled, and TCRdb retains in-frame clones only, with some absent. The table records 300,000 to 350,000 clones, 80% to 90% of them present only once. The sample comprised PBMCs or T cells enriched from blood (not recorded which). The source of these receptors is a woman aged 40 to 50 with acute COVID-19. Both conserved end residues are part of each CDR3. A D gene is named only where the DNA matches it firmly. Clone sizes are given selectively: once, few, many, or a class where the clone is expanded.

V gene,D gene,J gene,clone size,CDR3 DNA,CDR3 protein
TRBV18,TRBD2,TRBJ2-7,NA,TGTGCCAGCTCACCGGTGGCGGGAGCTTCCGAGCAGTACTTC,CASSPVAGASEQYF
TRBV7-9,TRBD1,TRBJ1-2,NA,TGTGCCAGCAGCTTAGTGGGTCCCCACAGGGGTCGCTATGGCTACACCTTC,CASSLVGPHRGRYGYTF
TRBV18,NA,TRBJ2-5,NA,TGTGCCAGCTCGCTTTCCCCCACCCTAGCGATCCAAGAGACCCAGTACTTC,CASSLSPTLAIQETQYF
TRBV6-2/TRBV6-3,NA,TRBJ1-1,NA,TGTGCCAGCAGTTATGGGCAGGTGGTCAAAAAGAACACTGAAGCTTTCTTT,CASSYGQVVKKNTEAFF
TRBV29-1,NA,TRBJ1-1,NA,TGCAGCGTTCTGACACCGAACACTGAAGCTTTCTTT,CSVLTPNTEAFF
TRBV5-1,TRBD1,TRBJ1-6,NA,TGCGCCAGCAGCTCCGCACAGGGGTTGTTCAATAATTCACCCCTCCACTTT,CASSSAQGLFNNSPLHF
TRBV5-5,NA,TRBJ1-2,NA,TGTGCCAGCAGCTTGGTCCCTGACTCCCGCTACACCTTC,CASSLVPDSRYTF
TRBV6-5,TRBD1,TRBJ1-1,NA,TGTGCCAGCAGGGACAGGGGGAAGCTGAACACTGAAGCTTTCTTT,CASRDRGKLNTEAFF
TRBV9,NA,TRBJ2-1,NA,TGTGCCAGCAGCGCCTCCGGGACTCCCTCCAATGAGCAGTTCTTC,CASSASGTPSNEQFF
TRBV10-2,TRBD2,TRBJ2-5,NA,TGCGCCAGCAGTGAGACGCTAGCGGGGGGTATTATTCGTGGAGAAGAGACCCAGTACTTC,CASSETLAGGIIRGEETQYF
TRBV27,TRBD1,TRBJ2-7,NA,TGTGCCAGCAGTTTAGGACAGGGGGGGATCTACGAGCAGTACTTC,CASSLGQGGIYEQYF
TRBV10-3,TRBD1,TRBJ1-6,NA,TGTGCCATCAGTGGGACAGGGTTTGATTCACCCCTCCACTTT,CAISGTGFDSPLHF
TRBV20-1,TRBD2,TRBJ2-1,NA,TGCAGTGCCCAACTTAGCGGGAGGAAGTTCTTC,CSAQLSGRKFF
TRBV4-3,NA,TRBJ1-3,NA,TGCGCCAGCAGCCAAGCCCCCAACTTTGGAAACACCATATATTTT,CASSQAPNFGNTIYF
TRBV19,NA,TRBJ1-1,NA,TGTGCCAGTAGTGCACAAATGATAACGAACACTGAAGCTTTCTTT,CASSAQMITNTEAFF
TRBV5-1,NA,TRBJ2-2,NA,TGCGCCAGCAGCTCGCCCCCAAAGGGCAGAGGGACGAACACCGGGGAGCTGTTTTTT,CASSSPPKGRGTNTGELFF
TRBV9,TRBD1,TRBJ1-4,NA,TGTGCCAGCAGCAGAACAGGGGGCGATAATGAAAAACTGTTTTTT,CASSRTGGDNEKLFF
TRBV2,NA,TRBJ1-5,NA,TGTGCCAGCAGTGTAGGCGGTCAGCCCCAGCATTTT,CASSVGGQPQHF
TRBV27,NA,TRBJ1-6,NA,TGTGCCAGCAGTGACAGGCGCAACCTCCCTAATTCACCCCTCCACTTT,CASSDRRNLPNSPLHF
TRBV7-2,NA,TRBJ2-7,NA,TGTGCCAGCAGCTTAGAGGGTTTTGGGGCGCAGTACTTC,CASSLEGFGAQYF
TRBV4-2,NA,TRBJ1-1,NA,TGTGCCAGCAGCCGAAGACTTGGGTCAGGGAGGATATTAGTGGCGAGCACTGAAGCTTTCTTT,CASSRRLGSGRILVASTEAFF
TRBV28,NA,TRBJ1-2,NA,TGTGCCAGCAGTCGAGAGTATGGCTACACCTTC,CASSREYGYTF
TRBV10-2,NA,TRBJ1-1,NA,TGCGCCAGCAGTCCACAGGGAGAAGCTTTCTTT,CASSPQGEAFF
TRBV9,NA,TRBJ1-5,NA,TGTGCCAGCAGCGTAGCAGGGAACAATCAGCCCCAGCATTTT,CASSVAGNNQPQHF
TRBV18,TRBD1,TRBJ1-1,NA,TGTGCCAGCTCACCAGGGAGGACAGGGACTGAAGCTTTCTTT,CASSPGRTGTEAFF
TRBV2,NA,TRBJ1-5,NA,TGTGCCAGCAGTGGGTTAAACGGCAGGCAGCCCCAGCATTTT,CASSGLNGRQPQHF
TRBV6-5,NA,TRBJ1-6,once,TGTGCCAGCAGTTATCACGACAGCTCCTATAATTCACCCCTCCACTTT,CASSYHDSSYNSPLHF
TRBV19,TRBD2,TRBJ2-1,NA,TGTGCCAGTAGTAGACTAGCGGGGGGTTCCAATGAGCAGTTCTTC,CASSRLAGGSNEQFF
TRBV7-3,NA,TRBJ2-3,NA,TGTGCCAGCAGCTTAAATCATTGGACTACCCAAGATACGCAGTATTTT,CASSLNHWTTQDTQYF
TRBV7-2,NA,TRBJ2-2,NA,TGTGCCAGCAGCCAGGGGTACACCGGGGAGCTGTTTTTT,CASSQGYTGELFF
TRBV28,NA,TRBJ1-4,NA,TGTGCCAGCAGTTTGGGCAGGGTTGAAAAACTGTTTTTT,CASSLGRVEKLFF
TRBV7-3,NA,TRBJ2-2,NA,TGTGCCAGCAGCCCCGGAGGAAGGGTGTCCGGGGAGCTGTTTTTT,CASSPGGRVSGELFF